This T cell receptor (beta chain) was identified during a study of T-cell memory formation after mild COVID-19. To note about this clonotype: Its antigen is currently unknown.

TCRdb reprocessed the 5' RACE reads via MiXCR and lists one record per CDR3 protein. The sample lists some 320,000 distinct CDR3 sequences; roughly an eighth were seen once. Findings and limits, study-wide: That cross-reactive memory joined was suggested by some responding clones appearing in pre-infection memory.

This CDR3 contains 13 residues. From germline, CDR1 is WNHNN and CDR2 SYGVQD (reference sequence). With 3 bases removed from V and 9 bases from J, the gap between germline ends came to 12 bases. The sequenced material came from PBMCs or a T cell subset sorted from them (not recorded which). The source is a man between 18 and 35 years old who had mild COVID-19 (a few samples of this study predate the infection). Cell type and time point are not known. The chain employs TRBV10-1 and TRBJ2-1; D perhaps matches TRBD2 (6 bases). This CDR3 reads CASSESGGIEQFF. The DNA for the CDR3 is TGCGCCAGCAGTGAAAGTGGAGGGATTGAGCAGTTCTTC.